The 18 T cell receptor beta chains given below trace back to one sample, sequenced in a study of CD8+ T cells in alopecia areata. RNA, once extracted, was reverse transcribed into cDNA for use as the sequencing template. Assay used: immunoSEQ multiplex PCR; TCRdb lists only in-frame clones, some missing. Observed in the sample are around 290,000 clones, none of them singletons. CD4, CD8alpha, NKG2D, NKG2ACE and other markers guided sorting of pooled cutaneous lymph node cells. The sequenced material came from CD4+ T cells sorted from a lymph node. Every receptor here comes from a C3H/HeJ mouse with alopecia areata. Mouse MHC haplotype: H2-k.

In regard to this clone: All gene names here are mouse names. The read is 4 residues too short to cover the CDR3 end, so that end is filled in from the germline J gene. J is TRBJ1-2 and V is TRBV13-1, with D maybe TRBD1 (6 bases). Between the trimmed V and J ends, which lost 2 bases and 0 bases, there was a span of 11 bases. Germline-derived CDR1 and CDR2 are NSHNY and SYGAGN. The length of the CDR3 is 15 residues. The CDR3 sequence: CASSERTVANSDYTF. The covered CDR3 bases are TGTGCCAGCAGTGAGAGGACAGTTGCAAACTCC.

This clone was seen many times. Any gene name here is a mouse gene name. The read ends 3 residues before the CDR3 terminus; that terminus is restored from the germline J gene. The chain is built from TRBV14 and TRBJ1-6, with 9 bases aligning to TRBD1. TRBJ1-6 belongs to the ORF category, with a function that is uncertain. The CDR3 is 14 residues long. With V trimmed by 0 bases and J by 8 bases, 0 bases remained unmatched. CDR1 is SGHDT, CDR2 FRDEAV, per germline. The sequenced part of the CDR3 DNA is TGTGCCAGCAGTTTCTGGACAGGGGATTCGCCC. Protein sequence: CASSFWTGDSP. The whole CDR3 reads CASSFWTGDSPLYF.

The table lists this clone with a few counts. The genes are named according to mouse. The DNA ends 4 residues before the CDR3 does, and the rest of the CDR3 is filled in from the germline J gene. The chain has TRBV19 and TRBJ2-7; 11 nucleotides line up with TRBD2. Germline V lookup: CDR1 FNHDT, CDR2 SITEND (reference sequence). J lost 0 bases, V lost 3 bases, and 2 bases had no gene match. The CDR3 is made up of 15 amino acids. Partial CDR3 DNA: TGTGCCAGCAGTAGGACTGGGGGGAACTCCTAT. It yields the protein CASSRTGGNSY. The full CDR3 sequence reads CASSRTGGNSYEQYF.

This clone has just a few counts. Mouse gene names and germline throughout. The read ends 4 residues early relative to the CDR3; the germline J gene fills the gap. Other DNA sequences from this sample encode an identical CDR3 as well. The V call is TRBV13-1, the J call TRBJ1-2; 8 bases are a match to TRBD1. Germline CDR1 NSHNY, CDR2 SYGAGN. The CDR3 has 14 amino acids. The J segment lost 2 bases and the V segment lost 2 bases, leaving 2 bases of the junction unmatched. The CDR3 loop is CASSEAGGNSDYTF. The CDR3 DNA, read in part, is TGTGCCAGCAGTGAGGCAGGGGGCAACTCC.

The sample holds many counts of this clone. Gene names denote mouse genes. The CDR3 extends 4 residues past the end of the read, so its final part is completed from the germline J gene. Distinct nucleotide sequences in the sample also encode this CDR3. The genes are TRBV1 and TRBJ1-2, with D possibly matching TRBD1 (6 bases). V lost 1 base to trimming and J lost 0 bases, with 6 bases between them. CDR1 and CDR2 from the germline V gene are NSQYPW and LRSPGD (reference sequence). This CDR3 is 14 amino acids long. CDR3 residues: CTCSAGQANSDYTF. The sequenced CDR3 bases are TGCACCTGCAGTGCAGGACAGGCAAACTCC.

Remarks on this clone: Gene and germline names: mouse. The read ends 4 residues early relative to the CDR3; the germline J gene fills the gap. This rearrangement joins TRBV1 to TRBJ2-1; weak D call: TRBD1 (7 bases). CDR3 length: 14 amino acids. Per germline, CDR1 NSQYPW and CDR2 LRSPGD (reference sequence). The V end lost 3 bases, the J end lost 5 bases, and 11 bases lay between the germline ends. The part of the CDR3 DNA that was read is TGCACCTGCAGTGCTTTGAGGGGGCATGCT. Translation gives CTCSALRGHA. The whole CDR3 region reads CTCSALRGHAEQFF.

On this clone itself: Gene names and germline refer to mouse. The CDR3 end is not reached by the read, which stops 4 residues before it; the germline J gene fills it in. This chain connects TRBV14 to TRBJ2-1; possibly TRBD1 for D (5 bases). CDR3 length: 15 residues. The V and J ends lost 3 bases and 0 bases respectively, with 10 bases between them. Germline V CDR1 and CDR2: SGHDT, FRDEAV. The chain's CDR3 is CASSSGYDNYAEQFF. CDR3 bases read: TGTGCCAGCAGTTCAGGGTATGATAACTATGCT.

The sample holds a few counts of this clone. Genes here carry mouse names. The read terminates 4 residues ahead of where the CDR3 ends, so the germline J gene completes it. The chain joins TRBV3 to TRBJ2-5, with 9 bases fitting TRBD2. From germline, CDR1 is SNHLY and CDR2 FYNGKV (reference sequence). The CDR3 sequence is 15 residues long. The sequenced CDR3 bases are TGTGCCAGCAGCACTCGACTGGGGGAAGGAGAC. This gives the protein CASSTRLGEGD. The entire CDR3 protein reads CASSTRLGEGDTQYF.

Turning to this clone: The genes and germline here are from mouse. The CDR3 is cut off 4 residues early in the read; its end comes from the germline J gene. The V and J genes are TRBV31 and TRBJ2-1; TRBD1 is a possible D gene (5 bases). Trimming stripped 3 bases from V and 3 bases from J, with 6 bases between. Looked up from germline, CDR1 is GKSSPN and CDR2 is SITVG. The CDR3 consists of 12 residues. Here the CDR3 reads CAWRDIYAEQFF. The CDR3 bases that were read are TGTGCCTGGAGGGACATCTATGCT.

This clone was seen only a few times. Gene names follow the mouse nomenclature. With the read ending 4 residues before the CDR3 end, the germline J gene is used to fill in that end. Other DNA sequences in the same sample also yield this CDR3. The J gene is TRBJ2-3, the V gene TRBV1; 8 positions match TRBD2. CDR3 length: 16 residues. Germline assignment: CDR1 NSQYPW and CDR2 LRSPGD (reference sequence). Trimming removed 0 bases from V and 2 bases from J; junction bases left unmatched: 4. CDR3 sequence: CTCSAERGGDAETLYF. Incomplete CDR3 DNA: TGCACCTGCAGTGCAGAACGGGGGGGCGATGCAGAA.

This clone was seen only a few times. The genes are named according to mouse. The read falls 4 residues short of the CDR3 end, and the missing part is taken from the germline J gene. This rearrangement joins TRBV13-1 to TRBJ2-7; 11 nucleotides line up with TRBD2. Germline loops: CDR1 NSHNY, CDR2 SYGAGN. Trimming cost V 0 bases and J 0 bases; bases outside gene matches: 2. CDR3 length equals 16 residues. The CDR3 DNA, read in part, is TGTGCCAGCAGTGATGCACTGGGGGGGCACTCCTAT. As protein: CASSDALGGHSY. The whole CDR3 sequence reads CASSDALGGHSYEQYF.

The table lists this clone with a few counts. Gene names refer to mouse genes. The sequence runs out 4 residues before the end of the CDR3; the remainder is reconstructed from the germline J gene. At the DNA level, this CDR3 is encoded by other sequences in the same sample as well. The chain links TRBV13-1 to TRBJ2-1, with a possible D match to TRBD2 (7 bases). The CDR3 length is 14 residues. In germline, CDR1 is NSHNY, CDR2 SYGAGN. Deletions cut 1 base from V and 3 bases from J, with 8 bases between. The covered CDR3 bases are TGTGCCAGCAGTGATAGGGGGGCCTATGCT. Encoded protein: CASSDRGAYA. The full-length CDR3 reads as CASSDRGAYAEQFF.

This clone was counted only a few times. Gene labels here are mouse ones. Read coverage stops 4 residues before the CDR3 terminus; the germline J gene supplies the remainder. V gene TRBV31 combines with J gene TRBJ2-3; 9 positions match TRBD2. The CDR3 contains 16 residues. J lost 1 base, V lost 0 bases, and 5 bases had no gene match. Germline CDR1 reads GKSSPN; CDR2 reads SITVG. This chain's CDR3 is CAWSLGGAPGAETLYF. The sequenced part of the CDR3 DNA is TGTGCCTGGAGTCTTGGGGGGGCGCCAGGTGCAGAA.

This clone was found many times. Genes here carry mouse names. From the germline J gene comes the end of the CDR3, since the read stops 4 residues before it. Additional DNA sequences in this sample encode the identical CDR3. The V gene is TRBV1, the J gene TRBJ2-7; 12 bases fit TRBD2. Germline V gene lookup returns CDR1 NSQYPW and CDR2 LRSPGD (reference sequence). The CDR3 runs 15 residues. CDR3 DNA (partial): TGCACCTGCAGTGCAGCCGGGACTGGGGGGTAT. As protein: CTCSAAGTGGY. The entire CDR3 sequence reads CTCSAAGTGGYEQYF.

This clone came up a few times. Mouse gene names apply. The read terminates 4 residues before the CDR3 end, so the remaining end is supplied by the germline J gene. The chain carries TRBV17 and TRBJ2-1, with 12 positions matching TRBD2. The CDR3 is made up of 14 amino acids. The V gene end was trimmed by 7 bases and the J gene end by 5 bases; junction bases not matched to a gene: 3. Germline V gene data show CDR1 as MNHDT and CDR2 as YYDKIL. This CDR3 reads CASTRLGGHAEQFF. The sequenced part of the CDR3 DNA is TGTGCTAGCACCAGACTGGGGGGGCATGCT.

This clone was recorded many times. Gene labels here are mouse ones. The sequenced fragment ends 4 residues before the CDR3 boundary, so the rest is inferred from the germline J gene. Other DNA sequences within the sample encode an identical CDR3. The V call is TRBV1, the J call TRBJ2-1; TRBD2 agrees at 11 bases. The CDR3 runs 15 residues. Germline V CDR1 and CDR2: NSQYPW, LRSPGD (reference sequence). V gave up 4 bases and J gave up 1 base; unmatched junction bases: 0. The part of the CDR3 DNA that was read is TGCACCTGCAGTGGGGACTGGGGGAACTATGCT. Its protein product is CTCSGDWGNYA. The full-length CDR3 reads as CTCSGDWGNYAEQFF.

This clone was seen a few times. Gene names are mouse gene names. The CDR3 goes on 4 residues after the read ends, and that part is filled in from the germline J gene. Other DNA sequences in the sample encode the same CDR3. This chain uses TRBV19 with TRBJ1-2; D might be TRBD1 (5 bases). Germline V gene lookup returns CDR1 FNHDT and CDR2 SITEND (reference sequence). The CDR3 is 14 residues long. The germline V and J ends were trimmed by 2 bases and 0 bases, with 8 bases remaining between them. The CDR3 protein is CASSIGHANSDYTF. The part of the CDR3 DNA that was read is TGTGCCAGCAGTATCGGACACGCAAACTCC. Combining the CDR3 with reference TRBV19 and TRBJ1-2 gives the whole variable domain GGIITQTPKFLIGQEGQKLTLKCQQNFNHDTMYWYRQDSGKGLRLIYYSITENDLQKGDLSEGYDASREKKSSFSLTVTSAQKNEMAVFLCASSIGHANSDYTFGSGTRLLVI.

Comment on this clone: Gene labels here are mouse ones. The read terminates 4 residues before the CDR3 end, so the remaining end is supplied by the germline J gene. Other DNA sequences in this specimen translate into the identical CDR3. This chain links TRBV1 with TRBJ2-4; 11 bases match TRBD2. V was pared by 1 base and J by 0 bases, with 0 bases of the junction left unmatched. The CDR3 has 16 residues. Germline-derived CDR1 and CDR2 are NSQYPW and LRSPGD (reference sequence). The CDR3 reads CTCSAGTGGSQNTLYF. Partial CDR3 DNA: TGCACCTGCAGTGCAGGGACTGGGGGGAGTCAAAAC.